This TCR beta chain was recovered during a study of CD8 T cells in ankylosing spondylitis. Notes on the study in general: Blood from ankylosing spondylitis patients appeared to carry a characteristic roughly eight-variant TCR beta motif.

This clonotype was recorded at least ten times. Its antigen is unknown. The germline gives CDR1 LNHNV, CDR2 YYDKDF (reference sequence). The CDR3 has 17 amino acids. The germline V and J ends were trimmed by 2 bases and 5 bases, with 21 bases remaining between them. TCRdb processed the 5' RACE reads anew with MiXCR; each CDR3 protein has one entry. The table has around 490,000 distinct CDR3 sequences, roughly 5% seen once. This receptor was identified in a male donor with ankylosing spondylitis. The chain has TRBV15 and TRBJ1-2, with TRBD1 as a possible D gene (5 bases). The sample was blood, either unsorted or a sorted T cell fraction (not recorded which). CDR3 nucleotide sequence: TGTGCCACCAGCAGAAGGCCTGATACAGGTTCTGGGTATGGCTACACCTTC. Translation: CATSRRPDTGSGYGYTF.